The entry below gives a single T cell receptor (beta chain) sequence along with its context. These data belong to a study of blood T cell repertoires in COVID-19. Study details: The United States, Italy and Spain were the sources of the acute and convalescent COVID-19 samples. The analysed material was cDNA or gDNA that came from T cells, B-cell-depleted T cells, or PBMCs.

Original processing methods: Researchers report that nucleated cell counts were estimated from reference gene primer amplification. Assay: immunoSEQ multiplex PCR; the TCRdb copy retains only in-frame clones and omits some. Clonal size and the V and J genes are those of that table, whereas D and trimming came from the DNA. The sample has a few hundred thousand clones; under 90% are singletons. The CDR3 runs to 15 residues. CDR1 is MDHEN, CDR2 SYDVKM, per germline. The V and J genes are TRBV28 and TRBJ1-2; tentatively, D is TRBD1 (5 bases). The sequence came from a man under 40 with acute COVID-19. Material for sequencing was PBMCs or T cells enriched from blood (not recorded which). CDR3 amino acids: CGTLLGGEANYGYTF. Written as DNA, the CDR3 is TGTGGAACCCTTTTAGGAGGGGAAGCTAACTATGGCTACACCTTC.